These 31 T cell receptor beta chains came from one sample sequenced in a study of OX40 agonist ivuxolimab in advanced cancers. The method was immunoSEQ multiplex PCR; TCRdb's version includes in-frame clones alone and lacks a portion of them. The sample contains over 65,000 clones, around 80% of which appear only once. The source was CD4+ or CD8+ T cells sorted from blood, collected in a trial of the OX40 agonist ivuxolimab. The receptors were sampled from an adult with an advanced solid tumor such as melanoma, head and neck, liver or kidney cancer.

This clone was seen a few times. The chain employs TRBV28 and TRBJ1-4; D gene uncertain. V lost 7 bases to trimming and J lost 7 bases, with 13 bases between them. Germline V CDR1 and CDR2: MDHEN, SYDVKM. The CDR3 has 13 residues. The CDR3 coding sequence is TGTGCCAGCACGCGGGCAGTTCTTGAAAAACTGTTTTTT. This gives the protein CASTRAVLEKLFF.

The chain couples TRBV6-5 to TRBJ1-3; D gene unclear. Germline V CDR1 and CDR2: MNHEY, SVGAGI. CDR3 length: 14 amino acids. Trimming left V 3 bases short and J 1 base short, with 7 bases between. CDR3 sequence (DNA): TGTGCCAGCAGTTATGGGTTTTCTGGAAACACCATATATTTT. Translated: CASSYGFSGNTIYF.

This chain uses TRBV7-9 with TRBJ2-7; maybe TRBD2 (6 bases). The germline CDR1 and CDR2 sequences are SEHNR and FQNEAQ (reference sequence). CDR3 length equals 13 residues. The germline V and J ends were trimmed by 11 bases and 6 bases, with 20 bases remaining between them. Here the CDR3 reads CASNHGGFLEQYF. Written as DNA, the CDR3 is TGTGCCTCCAATCACGGGGGTTTCCTCGAGCAGTACTTC.

The chain is built from TRBV7-2 and TRBJ1-5; 8 bases agree with TRBD1. The germline gives CDR1 SGHTA, CDR2 FQGNSA. The J segment lost 6 bases and the V segment lost 5 bases, leaving 12 bases of the junction unmatched. CDR3 length: 16 residues. The CDR3 DNA sequence: TGTGCCAGCAGCCCCCCAGGGGGCCGGCTTGCTCAGCCCCAGCATTTT. Translating it yields CASSPPGGRLAQPQHF.

The chain uses TRBV6-5 and TRBJ1-2; 7 bases align to TRBD1. After removal of 11 bases from V and 8 bases from J, the junction contained 20 bases not matched to a gene. The CDR3 covers 15 residues. Germline CDR1 MNHEY, CDR2 SVGAGI. For the CDR3, the DNA is TGTGCCGGCACCTTCCGACAGGGAAAATCGTGGGGCTACACCTTC. The encoded protein is CAGTFRQGKSWGYTF.

This clone has only a few counts. The V and J genes are TRBV7-2 and TRBJ1-5, with 7 bases lining up with TRBD1. This CDR3 has 17 amino acids. CDR1 and CDR2 from the germline V gene are SGHTA and FQGNSA. J lost 1 base, V lost 0 bases, and 6 bases had no gene match. The CDR3 loop reads CASSLAGGGQSNQPQHF. DNA for the CDR3: TGTGCCAGCAGCTTAGCTGGGGGGGGACAGAGCAATCAGCCCCAGCATTTT.

The chain uses TRBV18 and TRBJ1-3; no clear D. CDR1 and CDR2 from the germline V gene are KGHSH and LQKENI. The CDR3 consists of 16 residues. With 3 bases removed from V and 0 bases from J, the gap between germline ends came to 12 bases. The CDR3 DNA reads TGTGCCAGCTCACCTCAAGACCGGAGCTCTGGAAACACCATATATTTT. Translation gives CASSPQDRSSGNTIYF.

This clone appeared once. This chain uses TRBV11-2 with TRBJ1-6; D ambiguous. Germline CDR1 is SGHAT and CDR2 is FQNNGV. Trimming took 4 bases from V and 10 from J, leaving 8 bases between them. CDR3 length equals 12 residues. CDR3 loop: CASSSPFSPLHF. The DNA of the CDR3 is TGTGCCAGCAGCTCCCCCTTCTCACCCCTCCACTTT.

J is TRBJ2-1 and V is TRBV7-9, with TRBD2 matching over 9 bases. The CDR3 sequence is 16 residues long. The trim removed 2 bases at V and 8 bases at J, leaving 10 bases unmatched. In germline, CDR1 is SEHNR, CDR2 FQNEAQ (reference sequence). The CDR3 spells CASSLQSGLAPDEQFF. The CDR3 DNA follows: TGTGCCAGCAGCTTACAATCGGGACTAGCACCCGATGAGCAGTTCTTC.

The count of this clone is one. V is TRBV6-5 and J is TRBJ2-5; tentatively, D is TRBD2 (5 bases). Trimming took 3 bases from V and 10 from J, leaving 9 bases between them. Germline V gene data show CDR1 as MNHEY and CDR2 as SVGAGI. There are 11 residues in the CDR3. The CDR3 DNA follows: TGTGCCAGCAGTTATTGGGGAGTCCAGTACTTC. As protein: CASSYWGVQYF.

The chain carries TRBV4-2 and TRBJ2-2, with TRBD1 identical over 7 bases. The CDR3 has 16 residues. Germline CDR1 reads LGHNA; CDR2 reads YNFKEQ. The J segment lost 5 bases and the V segment lost 1 base, leaving 7 bases of the junction unmatched. CDR3 sequence reads: CASSQAGTEQTGELFF. As DNA, the CDR3 is TGTGCCAGCAGCCAAGCCGGGACAGAGCAAACCGGGGAGCTGTTTTTT.

The V call is TRBV6-6, the J call TRBJ2-7; the D gene could be TRBD1 or TRBD2 (5 bases each). The CDR3 covers 15 residues. The V and J ends lost 8 bases and 0 bases respectively, with 17 bases between them. Looked up from germline, CDR1 is MNHNY and CDR2 is SVGAGI (reference sequence). The CDR3 coding sequence is TGTGCCAGCTCCCGACGGGGCTCGAGCTCCTACGAGCAGTACTTC. The encoded protein is CASSRRGSSSYEQYF.

This clone was found a few times. The CDR3 coding sequence is TGTGCCAGCAGTGAAGGCGGGACTAGCGGGACCCAGTACTTC. Translation gives CASSEGGTSGTQYF. This chain connects TRBV6-1 to TRBJ2-5; TRBD2 aligns across 11 bases. After removal of 1 base from V and 7 bases from J, the junction contained 2 bases not matched to a gene. The CDR3 runs to 14 residues. Germline V gene data show CDR1 as MNHNS and CDR2 as SASEGT.

The CDR3 nucleotides are TGTGCCAGCAGTTACCCTTACTCCTACAATGAGCAGTTCTTC. This gives the protein CASSYPYSYNEQFF. V usage is TRBV7-2 and J usage is TRBJ2-1; D call uncertain. CDR1 is SGHTA, CDR2 FQGNSA, per germline. The V end lost 6 bases, the J end lost 0 bases, and 9 bases lay between the germline ends. The CDR3 contains 14 residues. Together with reference TRBV7-2 and TRBJ2-1, the CDR3 gives the full variable domain: GAGVSQSPSNKVTEKGKDVELRCDPISGHTALYWYRQSLGQGLEFLIYFQGNSAPDKSGLPSDRFSAERTGGSVSTLTIQRTQQEDSAVYLCASSYPYSYNEQFFGPGTRLTVL.

The chain recombines TRBV15 with TRBJ2-2; no clear D gene. Between the trimmed V and J ends, which lost 3 bases and 4 bases, there was a span of 6 bases. Germline assignment: CDR1 LNHNV and CDR2 YYDKDF (reference sequence). CDR3 length: 13 amino acids. Here the CDR3 reads CATSRVPTGELFF. Written as DNA, the CDR3 is TGTGCCACCAGCAGGGTCCCCACCGGGGAGCTGTTTTTT.

CDR3 loop: CASSFPGLAGEQFF. The CDR3 DNA sequence: TGTGCCAGCAGCTTCCCGGGACTAGCGGGGGAGCAGTTCTTC. V usage is TRBV5-6 and J usage is TRBJ2-1, with 13 bases that match TRBD2. V trimming: 2 bases; J trimming: 10 bases; junction bases outside the gene matches: 3. The CDR3 is 14 amino acids. Germline-derived CDR1 and CDR2 are SGHDT and YYEEEE.

The CDR3 bases are TGTGCCAGCACCCCCCAGAGATATGGGACTGCGAAGTACTTC. Translation gives CASTPQRYGTAKYF. The V call is TRBV2, the J call TRBJ2-7, with D perhaps TRBD2 (6 bases). V was trimmed by 7 bases and J by 11 bases, leaving 24 bases between them. This CDR3 region has 14 residues. From germline, CDR1 is SNHLY and CDR2 FYNNEI. Filled out from reference TRBV2 and TRBJ2-7, the complete variable domain reads EPEVTQTPSHQVTQMGQEVILRCVPISNHLYFYWYRQILGQKVEFLVSFYNNEISEKSEIFDDQFSVERPDGSNFTLKIRSTKLEDSAMYFCASTPQRYGTAKYFGPGTRLTVT.

The rearrangement joins TRBV7-9 to TRBJ2-2; perhaps TRBD2 as D (6 bases). The CDR3 totals 13 residues. Trimming took 4 bases from V and 6 from J, leaving 9 bases between them. Germline CDR1 is SEHNR and CDR2 is FQNEAQ (reference sequence). CDR3 residues: CASSSGEPGELFF. The DNA for the CDR3 is TGTGCCAGCAGCTCGGGGGAACCCGGGGAGCTGTTTTTT.

The J gene is TRBJ1-6, the V gene TRBV18, with no clear D. The V and J ends lost 3 bases and 6 bases respectively, with 6 bases between them. Per the germline V gene, CDR1 is KGHSH and CDR2 is LQKENI. The CDR3 consists of 13 residues. CDR3 residues: CASSPNSNSPLHF. CDR3 in DNA: TGTGCCAGCTCACCGAACTCTAATTCACCCCTCCACTTT.

This chain connects TRBV7-3 to TRBJ2-7, with 11 nucleotides matching TRBD2. This CDR3 region has 20 residues. Germline V gene lookup returns CDR1 SGHTA and CDR2 FQGTGA. The CDR3 DNA reads as TGTGCAGGAGGAGACAGGGAGAGGGTAGCGGGAGGGCCGGGCCCCTACGAGCAGTACTTC. It is translated as CAGGDRERVAGGPGPYEQYF.

The gene calls are TRBV7-3 and TRBJ2-3; D uncertain. Trimming cost V 4 bases and J 2 bases, with 7 bases left between them. Per germline, CDR1 SGHTA and CDR2 FQGTGA. This CDR3 is built from 13 residues. In DNA form, the CDR3 reads TGTGCCAGCAGCTCATCGAACACAGATACGCAGTATTTT. Protein sequence: CASSSSNTDTQYF.

The chain carries TRBV7-8 and TRBJ2-7; no reliable D call. V was cut by 4 bases and J by 2 bases, with 15 bases left in between. The CDR3 runs to 15 residues. CDR1 is SGHVS and CDR2 is FQNEAQ in the germline V gene. The CDR3 DNA reads TGTGCCAGCAGCTCCAGACGTTACGGACCCTACGAGCAGTACTTC. It translates to CASSSRRYGPYEQYF.

This chain's CDR3 is CASSSGLLNIQYF. The CDR3 nucleotides read TGTGCCAGCAGCTCTGGACTACTCAACATTCAGTACTTC. The rearrangement joins TRBV11-2 to TRBJ2-4; perhaps TRBD2 as D (6 bases). The CDR3 length is 13 residues. Germline V gene data show CDR1 as SGHAT and CDR2 as FQNNGV. V was shortened by 4 bases and J by 7 bases, with 11 bases between the two germline ends.

For the CDR3, the DNA is TGTGCCAGCAGCGCGGAGGCCCCCGGTCAGCCCCAGCATTTT. It codes for CASSAEAPGQPQHF. The rearrangement joins TRBV2 to TRBJ1-5; D is ambiguous. Trimming removed 6 bases at V and 6 bases at J, with 15 bases between. Germline assignment: CDR1 SNHLY and CDR2 FYNNEI. This CDR3 has 14 amino acids.

The chain is built from TRBV18 and TRBJ1-4; 7 bases align to TRBD1. Looked up from germline, CDR1 is KGHSH and CDR2 is LQKENI. The length of the CDR3 is 15 residues. Losses at the gene ends were 2 bases for V and 6 bases for J; bases not matched to a gene: 6. CDR3 loop: CASSPGGQQYEKLFF. The CDR3 region has the DNA TGTGCCAGCTCACCAGGGGGACAGCAGTATGAAAAACTGTTTTTT. Using reference TRBV18 and TRBJ1-4 for the parts outside the CDR3, the full variable domain is NAGVMQNPRHLVRRRGQEARLRCSPMKGHSHVYWYRQLPEEGLKFMVYLQKENIIDESGMPKERFSAEFPKEGPSILRIQQVVRGDSAAYFCASSPGGQQYEKLFFGSGTQLSVL.

The genes are TRBV5-1 and TRBJ2-1; TRBD1 matches at 8 bases. Unmatched junction bases numbered 8, after V lost 4 bases and J lost 8 bases. In germline, CDR1 is SGHRS, CDR2 YFSETQ. The CDR3 is 14 amino acids. CDR3 in amino acids: CASSAGQARDEQFF. The CDR3 DNA reads as TGCGCCAGCAGCGCGGGACAGGCTAGGGATGAGCAGTTCTTC.

The chain recombines TRBV14 with TRBJ2-1; 9 bases are a match to TRBD2. V lost 2 bases to trimming and J lost 4 bases; unmatched junction nucleotides: 3. Germline assignment: CDR1 SGHDN and CDR2 FVKESK. The CDR3 contains 15 residues. The CDR3 region is CASSQLSGGYNEQFF. The CDR3 region has the DNA TGTGCCAGCAGCCAATTAAGCGGGGGGTACAATGAGCAGTTCTTC.

This clone was seen once. This chain links TRBV27 with TRBJ1-3; TRBD1 matches at 10 bases. Germline values: CDR1 MNHEY, CDR2 SMNVEV (reference sequence). Trimming removed 5 bases from V and 0 bases from J; junction bases left unmatched: 13. The CDR3 has 19 residues. The CDR3 region is CASSPKYRDRGASGNTIYF. The CDR3 DNA reads as TGTGCCAGCAGTCCCAAATACCGGGACAGGGGAGCCTCTGGAAACACCATATATTTT.

The chain carries TRBV20-1 and TRBJ2-7, with unresolved D. The CDR3 extends over 11 amino acids. Germline V gene data show CDR1 as DFQATT and CDR2 as SNEGSKA (reference sequence). Trimming stripped 3 bases from V and 12 bases from J, with 15 bases between. The CDR3 loop reads CSASSSLLMYF. CDR3 in DNA: TGCAGTGCTAGTTCCTCCCTACTTATGTACTTC.

The V call is TRBV5-4, the J call TRBJ2-3, with 8 nucleotides matching TRBD2. The CDR3 consists of 14 residues. Germline assignment: CDR1 SGHNT and CDR2 YYREEE (reference sequence). V was clipped by 4 bases and J by 1 base; unmatched bases: 2. CDR3 in amino acids: CASSQTSGTDTQYF. The CDR3 DNA reads as TGTGCCAGCAGCCAGACTAGCGGCACAGATACGCAGTATTTT.

This clone was seen a handful of times. This chain joins TRBV4-3 and TRBJ1-4; 7 positions match TRBD1. Trimming removed 3 bases from V and 7 bases from J; junction bases left unmatched: 5. This CDR3 spans 14 amino acids. Germline-derived CDR1 and CDR2 are LGHNA and YSLEER. In DNA form, the CDR3 reads TGCGCCAGCAGCCAGGCTGACAGGGCTGAAAAACTGTTTTTT. This translates into CASSQADRAEKLFF.